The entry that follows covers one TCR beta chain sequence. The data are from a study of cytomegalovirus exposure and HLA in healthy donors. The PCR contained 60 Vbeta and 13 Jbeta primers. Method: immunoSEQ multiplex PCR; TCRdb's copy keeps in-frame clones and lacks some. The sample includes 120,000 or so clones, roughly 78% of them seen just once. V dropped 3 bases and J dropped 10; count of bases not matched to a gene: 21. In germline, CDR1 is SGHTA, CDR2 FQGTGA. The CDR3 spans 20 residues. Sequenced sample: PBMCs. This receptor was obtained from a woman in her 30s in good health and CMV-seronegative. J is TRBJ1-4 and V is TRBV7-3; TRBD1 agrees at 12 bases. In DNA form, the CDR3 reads TGTGCCAGCAGCTTCTTGGGACAGGGGGCCGAAACGGGGGGTTGGGTAAAACTGTTTTTT. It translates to CASSFLGQGAETGGWVKLFF.